These 16 T cell receptor beta chains originate from one sample sequenced in a study of graft-versus-host responses after intestinal transplantation. Which antigens these TCRs recognize remains unknown. Produced via immunoSEQ multiplex PCR; TCRdb's table is partial and in-frame only. The table has about 120,000 clones, around 95% seen once. Specimen: unstimulated CD8+ T cells sorted from spleen or lymph node cells, collected before intestinal transplant. These receptors came from a human donor who received an intestinal transplant.

The DNA of the CDR3 is TGTGCCAGCAGGATAATTATTTCAACTAATGAAAAACTGTTTTTT. It codes for CASRIIISTNEKLFF. This chain connects TRBV28 to TRBJ1-4, with D hard to call. The CDR3 consists of 15 residues. V lost 6 bases to trimming and J lost 0 bases, with 11 bases between them. Germline V lookup: CDR1 MDHEN, CDR2 SYDVKM. Full variable domain (missing parts from reference TRBV28 and TRBJ1-4): DVKVTQSSRYLVKRTGEKVFLECVQDMDHENMFWYRQDPGLGLRLIYFSYDVKMKEKGDIPEGYSVSREKKERFSLILESASTNQTSMYLCASRIIISTNEKLFFGSGTQLSVL.

This clone was picked up one time. The chain joins TRBV5-6 to TRBJ1-5; TRBD1 is a possible D gene (5 bases). Germline assignment: CDR1 SGHDT and CDR2 YYEEEE. The CDR3 has 15 amino acids. V was trimmed by 3 bases and J by 1 base, leaving 11 bases between them. The CDR3 protein is CASSWGTGSNQPQHF. The CDR3, as DNA: TGTGCCAGCAGCTGGGGGACGGGGAGCAATCAGCCCCAGCATTTT. Full variable domain (rest looked up from reference TRBV5-6 and TRBJ1-5): DAGVTQSPTHLIKTRGQQVTLRCSPKSGHDTVSWYQQALGQGPQFIFQYYEEEERQRGNFPDRFSGHQFPNYSSELNVNALLLGDSALYLCASSWGTGSNQPQHFGDGTRLSIL.

The rearrangement uses TRBV28 and TRBJ1-5, with 8 bases aligning to TRBD1. The CDR3 runs 15 residues. V gave up 3 bases and J gave up 6 bases; unmatched junction bases: 7. CDR1 is MDHEN, CDR2 SYDVKM, per germline. The CDR3 DNA sequence: TGTGCCAGCAGTTTCCCTCGACAGGGGATTCAGCCCCAGCATTTT. It is translated as CASSFPRQGIQPQHF.

The V call is TRBV6-5, the J call TRBJ1-2; D uncertain. Germline CDR1 reads MNHEY; CDR2 reads SVGAGI. V was trimmed by 0 bases and J by 5 bases, leaving 13 bases between them. The CDR3 runs 15 residues. The CDR3 region has the DNA TGTGCCAGCAGTTACTCGATGGCAGTTCAATATGGCTACACCTTC. Protein product: CASSYSMAVQYGYTF.

V usage is TRBV27 and J usage is TRBJ1-2; D is uncertain. Germline CDR1 MNHEY, CDR2 SMNVEV (reference sequence). V gave up 0 bases and J gave up 8 bases, with 19 bases separating them. The CDR3 has 16 residues. The CDR3 reads CASSLSSFAGTRGYTF. CDR3 in DNA: TGTGCCAGCAGTTTATCCTCCTTTGCGGGAACTAGGGGCTACACCTTC.

V usage is TRBV15 and J usage is TRBJ1-3; D remains ambiguous. CDR1 is LNHNV, CDR2 YYDKDF, per germline (reference sequence). V was trimmed by 5 bases and J by 0 bases, leaving 11 bases between them. This CDR3 has 15 amino acids. CDR3 bases: TGTGCCACCAGCCACGGGCCGAGCTCTGGAAACACCATATATTTT. It specifies CATSHGPSSGNTIYF.

This sequence joins TRBV28 and TRBJ2-5, with D unresolved. The J call may not be correct, given that the DNA end is closer to TRBJ2-7. The CDR3 has 11 amino acids. Germline CDR1 and CDR2: MDHEN and SYDVKM. DNA for the CDR3: TGTGCCACCCACAGAAGCTACGAGCAGTACTTC. This translates into CATHRSYEQYF.

V and J are TRBV2 and TRBJ1-6, with D unresolved. This CDR3 is 15 amino acids long. The V gene lost 3 bases and the J gene lost 3 bases, with 9 bases spanning the gap. CDR1 is SNHLY and CDR2 is FYNNEI in the germline V gene. CDR3 sequence: CASSESRNYNSPLHF. The DNA of the CDR3 is TGTGCCAGCAGTGAGTCACGGAACTATAATTCACCCCTCCACTTT. The whole variable domain, filled in from reference TRBV2 and TRBJ1-6, reads EPEVTQTPSHQVTQMGQEVILRCVPISNHLYFYWYRQILGQKVEFLVSFYNNEISEKSEIFDDQFSVERPDGSNFTLKIRSTKLEDSAMYFCASSESRNYNSPLHFGNGTRLTVT.

The chain employs TRBV13 and TRBJ2-7; no reliable D call. The CDR3 sequence is 14 residues long. The ends were cut back, 5 bases at V and 0 bases at J, with 11 bases in the middle. The germline CDR1 and CDR2 sequences are PRHDT and FYEKMQ (reference sequence). The CDR3 DNA reads TGTGCCAGCAGCGGGCGTCCCCTCTCCTACGAGCAGTACTTC. Translated: CASSGRPLSYEQYF.

A note on this clone: At one end the junction does not follow the germline gene, possibly because of a read error. Within the sample, other DNA sequences also encode this same CDR3. This sequence joins TRBV5-1 and TRBJ1-4; 9 bases line up with TRBD1. Germline V gene lookup returns CDR1 SGHRS and CDR2 YFSETQ. This CDR3 has 17 amino acids. CDR3 DNA sequence: TGCGCCAGCAGCTGGGGGACAGGGAGGCCGGGTAATGAAAAGCTGTTTTTT. Translation: CASSWGTGRPGNEKLFF.

This sequence joins TRBV28 and TRBJ1-1; D is unclear. CDR1 MDHEN and CDR2 SYDVKM come from the germline V gene. The CDR3 sequence is 13 residues long. Trimming stripped 8 bases from V and 0 bases from J, with 10 bases between. In DNA, the CDR3 is TGTGCCAGCGCCCGTGAAGTGAACACTGAAGCTTTCTTT. As protein: CASAREVNTEAFF.

CDR3 amino acids: CASSVEGGDPGELFF. CDR3 sequence (DNA): TGTGCCAGCAGCGTAGAAGGTGGAGACCCCGGGGAGCTGTTTTTT. The chain combines TRBV9 with TRBJ2-2; D remains ambiguous. The germline CDR1 and CDR2 sequences are SGDLS and YYNGEE. The CDR3 is made up of 15 amino acids. V was cut by 0 bases and J by 6 bases, with 12 bases left in between.

Comment on this clone: Distinct nucleotide sequences in the sample also encode this CDR3. The chain recombines TRBV27 with TRBJ2-3; D unclear. Trimming stripped 2 bases from V and 2 bases from J, with 5 bases between. Germline V gives CDR1 MNHEY, CDR2 SMNVEV (reference sequence). The CDR3 runs 13 residues. Here the CDR3 reads CASSLSSTDTQYF. In DNA form, the CDR3 reads TGTGCCAGCAGTTTAAGTTCCACAGATACGCAGTATTTT.

V is TRBV20-1 and J is TRBJ2-7; D is uncertain. Germline CDR1 DFQATT, CDR2 SNEGSKA (reference sequence). The CDR3 runs 11 residues. V dropped 2 bases and J dropped 3 bases, with 5 bases sitting between them. The CDR3 DNA follows: TGCAGTGCTAGAAGACGCTACGAGCAGTACTTC. The encoded protein is CSARRRYEQYF.

This CDR3 reads CASSLSRHYGYTF. Written as DNA, the CDR3 is TGTGCCAGCAGTTTAAGCAGACACTATGGCTACACCTTC. The V gene is TRBV28, the J gene TRBJ1-2; D remains ambiguous. The germline V gene encodes CDR1 MDHEN and CDR2 SYDVKM. V shed 2 bases and J shed 3 bases, with 7 bases lying between them. This CDR3 has 13 amino acids.

The rearrangement joins TRBV5-6 to TRBJ2-3; 12 nucleotides align to TRBD2. The germline V gene encodes CDR1 SGHDT and CDR2 YYEEEE. The V gene end was trimmed by 0 bases and the J gene end by 5 bases; junction bases not matched to a gene: 7. This CDR3 spans 17 amino acids. The CDR3 is CASSLGPSGRAVDTQYF. The CDR3 DNA is TGTGCCAGCAGCTTGGGTCCTAGCGGGAGGGCCGTAGATACGCAGTATTTT.